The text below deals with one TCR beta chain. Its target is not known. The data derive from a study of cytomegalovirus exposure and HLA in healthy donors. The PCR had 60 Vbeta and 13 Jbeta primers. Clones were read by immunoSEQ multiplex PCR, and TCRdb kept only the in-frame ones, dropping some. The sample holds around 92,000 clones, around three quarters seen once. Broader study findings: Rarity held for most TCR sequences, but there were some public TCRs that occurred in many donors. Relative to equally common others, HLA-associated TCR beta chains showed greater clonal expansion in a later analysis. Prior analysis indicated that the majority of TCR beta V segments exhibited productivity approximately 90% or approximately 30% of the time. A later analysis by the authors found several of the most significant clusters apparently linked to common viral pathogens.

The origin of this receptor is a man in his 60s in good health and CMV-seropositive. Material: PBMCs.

CDR3 sequence (DNA): TGTGCCAGCAGCTTAGTCAGCAATGAGCAGTTCTTC. It is translated as CASSLVSNEQFF. The chain has TRBV7-9 and TRBJ2-1; D gene uncertain. V gave up 1 base and J gave up 6 bases, with 4 bases separating them. The CDR3 is 12 amino acids. Looked up from germline, CDR1 is SEHNR and CDR2 is FQNEAQ (reference sequence).